Below, 20 T cell receptor beta chains from the same sample are listed, as sequenced in a study of cytomegalovirus exposure and HLA in healthy donors. A multiplex PCR was run with 60 Vbeta primers and 13 Jbeta primers. Repertoires were generated with immunoSEQ multiplex PCR, while TCRdb's copy carries only in-frame clones and drops some. In the table there are 150,000 to 200,000 clones, about four fifths of which are singletons. Sequences were obtained from PBMCs. The source of these receptors is a girl under 18 in good health and CMV-seropositive.

The chain combines TRBV27 with TRBJ2-5; 10 bases fit TRBD1. The DNA end favors TRBJ2-7, so the J call may be wrong. Germline CDR1 is MNHEY and CDR2 is SMNVEV (reference sequence). The CDR3 runs 16 residues. CDR3 sequence (DNA): TGTGCCAGCAGTTTAGGTGGGGGGACAGGGGTGAACGAGCAGTACTTC. Encoded protein: CASSLGGGTGVNEQYF.

The sample holds a few counts of this clone. The chain uses TRBV5-6 and TRBJ1-6, with 7 bases lining up with TRBD1. Germline V CDR1 and CDR2: SGHDT, YYEEEE. The CDR3 length is 17 residues. The trim removed 0 bases at V and 4 bases at J, leaving 7 bases unmatched. For the CDR3, the DNA is TGTGCCAGCAGCTTGGTCCAGGGGGAAGTATATAATTCACCCCTCCACTTT. Translation gives CASSLVQGEVYNSPLHF.

This clone was seen more than once but under ten times. The rearrangement links TRBV7-2 to TRBJ1-5; 7 nucleotides agree with TRBD1. The CDR3 runs to 15 residues. Germline trimming cut 5 bases from V and 1 base from J; bases unmatched to any gene: 5. Germline V gene lookup returns CDR1 SGHTA and CDR2 FQGNSA. The CDR3 DNA reads as TGTGCCAGCAGCGGAACGACAGGGAGCAATCAGCCCCAGCATTTT. Amino acids: CASSGTTGSNQPQHF.

The chain joins TRBV7-8 to TRBJ2-7; the match to TRBD1 covers 8 bases. Germline values: CDR1 SGHVS, CDR2 FQNEAQ. This CDR3 has 13 amino acids. V shed 5 bases and J 3 bases; nucleotides not matched to a gene: 3. The CDR3 bases are TGTGCCAGCAGCCACGGACAGGGCTACGAGCAGTACTTC. Its translation: CASSHGQGYEQYF. The full variable domain, with the rest looked up from reference TRBV7-8 and TRBJ2-7, is GAGVSQSPRYKVAKRGQDVALRCDPISGHVSLFWYQQALGQGPEFLTYFQNEAQLDKSGLPSDRFFAERPEGSVSTLKIQRTQQEDSAVYLCASSHGQGYEQYFGPGTRLTVT.

This clone was observed a handful of times. The chain carries TRBV6-6 and TRBJ2-3; 10 positions match TRBD2. Germline loops: CDR1 MNHNY, CDR2 SVGAGI (reference sequence). The CDR3 runs 16 residues. Trimming took 2 bases from V and 3 from J; bases not matched to a gene: 5. CDR3 amino acids: CASSYRAGGVTDTQYF. The DNA of the CDR3 is TGTGCCAGCAGTTACAGAGCGGGGGGGGTAACAGATACGCAGTATTTT.

This clone was recorded a few times. The V gene is TRBV7-2, the J gene TRBJ1-2; possible D gene TRBD1, 6 bases. V lost 7 bases and J 2 bases, leaving 17 bases between the germline ends. This CDR3 spans 15 amino acids. Germline lookup yields CDR1 SGHTA and CDR2 FQGNSA. The CDR3 reads CASIGGVGQNYGYTF. As DNA, the CDR3 is TGTGCCAGCATCGGGGGGGTGGGACAAAACTATGGCTACACCTTC.

This rearrangement joins TRBV19 to TRBJ2-3; 8 bases are shared with TRBD2. J gave up 2 bases and V 5 bases, and 12 bases lay outside the gene matches. This CDR3 has 17 amino acids. In germline, CDR1 is LNHDA, CDR2 SQIVND (reference sequence). CDR3: CASSQRGGGGYTDTQYF. DNA for the CDR3: TGTGCCAGTAGTCAAAGGGGTGGCGGGGGGTACACAGATACGCAGTATTTT.

The chain employs TRBV29-1 and TRBJ2-4, with 9 bases identical to TRBD2. This CDR3 contains 16 residues. V shed 3 bases, J shed 0 bases, and the junction held 6 bases outside the gene matches. Germline V gene data show CDR1 as SQVTM and CDR2 as ANQGSEA. CDR3 sequence: CSVELRGGKAKNIQYF. The CDR3 nucleotides read TGCAGCGTTGAGCTGCGGGGGGGCAAAGCCAAAAACATTCAGTACTTC.

The rearrangement joins TRBV15 to TRBJ2-1; no definite D call. Germline CDR1 LNHNV, CDR2 YYDKDF (reference sequence). Trimming pared 0 bases from V and 6 bases from J, leaving 3 bases between. This CDR3 is built from 12 residues. CDR3: CATSRDINEQFF. Written as DNA, the CDR3 is TGTGCCACCAGCAGAGATATCAATGAGCAGTTCTTC.

The chain has TRBV7-2 and TRBJ2-5; 16 bases map to TRBD2. V shed 3 bases and J 2 bases; nucleotides not matched to a gene: 3. Germline CDR1 is SGHTA and CDR2 is FQGNSA. CDR3 length: 17 amino acids. As DNA, the CDR3 is TGTGCCAGCAGCTTTAGGGGACTAGCGGGGGGGCAAGAGACCCAGTACTTC. It is translated as CASSFRGLAGGQETQYF.

This clone was seen just once. This chain connects TRBV28 to TRBJ1-5, with D possibly TRBD1 on 5 matching bases. Trimming took 8 bases from V and 4 from J, leaving 18 bases between them. There are 15 residues in the CDR3. Germline V gives CDR1 MDHEN, CDR2 SYDVKM. In DNA, the CDR3 is TGTGCCAGCGTTAGCGGGGGAAGTCGGAATCAGCCCCAGCATTTT. Protein product: CASVSGGSRNQPQHF.

The chain is built from TRBV5-1 and TRBJ2-5; D possibly corresponds to TRBD2 (7 bases). The CDR3 loop spans 15 amino acids. The V gene lost 1 base and the J gene lost 5 bases, with 15 bases spanning the gap. CDR1 SGHRS and CDR2 YFSETQ come from the germline V gene. CDR3 DNA: TGCGCCAGCAGCTTGCCTGCGGGGGCTGGTGAGACCCAGTACTTC. This sequence encodes CASSLPAGAGETQYF.

This clone was seen more than once but under ten times. V is TRBV6-5 and J is TRBJ1-2, with no clear D. Germline V gives CDR1 MNHEY, CDR2 SVGAGI. The CDR3 is made up of 13 amino acids. V lost 7 bases and J 8 bases, leaving 17 bases between the germline ends. CDR3 residues: CASTSGQSEGYTF. CDR3 nucleotide sequence: TGTGCCAGCACCAGCGGGCAATCGGAAGGCTACACCTTC.

V usage is TRBV5-6 and J usage is TRBJ1-1, with a possible D match to TRBD1 (5 bases). Trimming took 4 bases from V and 7 from J, leaving 14 bases between them. The CDR3 covers 13 residues. Germline assignment: CDR1 SGHDT and CDR2 YYEEEE. The DNA for the CDR3 is TGTGCCAGCAGCGTGATAGGGGAGGGTGAAGCTTTCTTT. Encoded protein: CASSVIGEGEAFF.

This clone appeared a few times. V and J are TRBV6-1 and TRBJ1-3; D call uncertain. V was clipped by 0 bases and J by 4 bases, with 7 bases between them. This CDR3 spans 14 amino acids. Germline V gene lookup returns CDR1 MNHNS and CDR2 SASEGT. The CDR3 bases are TGTGCCAGCAGTGAAGCGCTTCGGGGAAACACCATATATTTT. This encodes CASSEALRGNTIYF.

On this clone itself: Other DNA sequences within the sample encode an identical CDR3. The genes are TRBV27 and TRBJ1-5; no definite D call. CDR1 MNHEY and CDR2 SMNVEV come from the germline V gene (reference sequence). The CDR3 consists of 13 residues. Trimming shortened V by 2 bases and J by 4 bases, and 6 bases separated the two germline ends. DNA of the CDR3: TGTGCCAGCAGTTTAGCGACTAATCAGCCCCAGCATTTT. Amino acids: CASSLATNQPQHF.

This clone appeared a few times. The V call is TRBV4-2, the J call TRBJ1-4, with D perhaps matching TRBD1 (6 bases). In germline, CDR1 is LGHNA, CDR2 YNFKEQ. The CDR3 extends over 16 amino acids. Trimming stripped 0 bases from V and 5 bases from J, with 13 bases between. The CDR3 spells CASSQDQGGQNEKLFF. DNA of the CDR3: TGTGCCAGCAGCCAAGATCAAGGGGGTCAAAATGAAAAACTGTTTTTT.

The chain carries TRBV27 and TRBJ1-2, with 10 bases lining up with TRBD1. CDR1 is MNHEY, CDR2 SMNVEV, per germline (reference sequence). This CDR3 spans 15 amino acids. V was clipped by 0 bases and J by 3 bases; unmatched bases: 1. Here the CDR3 reads CASSLSDRGDYGYTF. DNA of the CDR3: TGTGCCAGCAGTTTATCGGACAGGGGGGACTATGGCTACACCTTC.

The chain uses TRBV6-5 and TRBJ1-4, with TRBD1 matching over 8 bases. V lost 9 bases, J lost 4 bases, and 4 bases stayed unmatched. Germline CDR1 and CDR2: MNHEY and SVGAGI. The length of the CDR3 is 13 residues. CDR3 bases: TGTGCCAGTTCGGGACAGGATAATGAAAAACTGTTTTTT. Amino acid sequence: CASSGQDNEKLFF.

The chain combines TRBV5-4 with TRBJ1-1; D possibly corresponds to TRBD1 (5 bases). The CDR3 length is 15 residues. Trimming took 2 bases from V and 3 from J, leaving 14 bases between them. From germline, CDR1 is SGHNT and CDR2 YYREEE (reference sequence). CDR3 coding DNA: TGTGCCAGCAGCTTTGGTCGAAGGGGCGACACTGAAGCTTTCTTT. It encodes CASSFGRRGDTEAFF.